The rows below give T cell receptor beta chains drawn from one sample of a study of blood T cell repertoires in COVID-19. The protocol was immunoSEQ multiplex PCR, while the TCRdb copy is restricted to in-frame clones and leaves out a portion. Altogether 150,000 to 200,000 clones are present, about 83% being singletons, with the ten largest covering over 1.5%. The sample consisted of peripheral blood. The receptor set was obtained from a human donor in a cohort sampled during active COVID-19. Each CDR3 is given with its conserved first and last residue. The D gene is left open where the match is weak. Clone size is given for some rows only: seen once, a few or many times, or a class if the clone is expanded.

j_gene | v_gene | d_gene | abundance | CDR3nt | CDR3aa
TRBJ1-1 | TRBV7-2 | - | - | TGTGCCAGCAGCCAGGGGATGAACACTGAAGCTTTCTTT | CASSQGMNTEAFF
TRBJ1-2 | TRBV21-1 | - | - | TGTGCCAGCACCCTGGGGGGAGGCTACACCTTC | CASTLGGGYTF
TRBJ2-5 | TRBV9 | TRBD2 | - | TGTGCCAGCAGCGATTCCGGGACTAGCGGGAAGGTGGAGACCCAGTACTTC | CASSDSGTSGKVETQYF
TRBJ1-6 | TRBV5-6 | - | - | TGTGCCAGCAGCCGGGACTCCAGCTCCTATAATTCACCCCTCCACTTT | CASSRDSSSYNSPLHF
TRBJ2-7 | TRBV11-2 | - | once | TGTGCCAGCAGCTTATCTCCAGGGGTTTACGAGCAGTACTTC | CASSLSPGVYEQYF
TRBJ1-1 | TRBV13 | TRBD1 | - | TGTGCCAGCAGCTCGGGACAGGGGGCGGCCACTGAAGCTTTCTTT | CASSSGQGAATEAFF
TRBJ2-3 | TRBV28 | - | - | TGTGCCAGCAGTTTAAAGAGCGGGCTCAGAGGGACGCAGTATTTT | CASSLKSGLRGTQYF
TRBJ1-6 | TRBV27 | - | - | TGTGCCAGCAGCCAAGGGGGGGGAGGTTCACCCCTCCACTTT | CASSQGGGGSPLHF
TRBJ2-4 | TRBV5-1 | - | - | TGCGCCAGCAGCTTGGCCCAGGGGGGCATTCAGTACTTC | CASSLAQGGIQYF
TRBJ1-5 | TRBV18 | - | - | TGTGCCAGCTCACCGGGAGGGGGGCAGGGTCAGCCCCAGCATTTT | CASSPGGGQGQPQHF
TRBJ1-1 | TRBV7-3 | - | - | TGTGCCAGCAGCTTAACGGGTCAGGGTGGCACTGAAGCTTTCTTT | CASSLTGQGGTEAFF
TRBJ2-1 | TRBV24-1 | TRBD2 | - | TGTGCCACCAGTGACCCCGGGACTAGCGGGAATGATGAGCAGTTCTTC | CATSDPGTSGNDEQFF
TRBJ2-1 | TRBV7-2 | TRBD2 | few | TGTGCCAGCAGCCCCCCTAGCGGGGGATACAATGAGCAGTTCTTC | CASSPPSGGYNEQFF
TRBJ2-7 | TRBV4-3 | TRBD1 | - | TGCGCCAGCAGTCGGGACAGGACCTACGAGCAGTACTTC | CASSRDRTYEQYF
TRBJ2-3 | TRBV27 | - | - | TGTGCCAGCAGTATGAGGCGAGATACGCAGTATTTT | CASSMRRDTQYF
TRBJ2-7 | TRBV11-3 | TRBD2 | - | TGTGCCAGCAGCCGCGGGGGTCGGTACGAGCAGTACTTC | CASSRGGRYEQYF
TRBJ2-5 | TRBV18 | TRBD1 | - | TGTGCCAGCTCACCAACAGGGGAAATGCAAGAGACCCAGTACTTC | CASSPTGEMQETQYF
TRBJ2-3 | TRBV7-6 | TRBD1 | - | TGTGCCAGCAGCGCCGACAGGGGGCAGGGCTCAGATACGCAGTATTTT | CASSADRGQGSDTQYF
TRBJ1-5 | TRBV7-2 | - | - | TGTGCCAGCAGCGATTACGGTCAGCCCCAGCATTTT | CASSDYGQPQHF
TRBJ1-1 | TRBV10-3 | - | - | TGTGCCATCAGTGAAGACAGAAATGAAGCTTTCTTT | CAISEDRNEAFF
TRBJ1-4 | TRBV10-3 | - | - | TGTGCCATCAGTGAGACAGAATCTGAAAAACTGTTTTTT | CAISETESEKLFF
TRBJ2-7 | TRBV5-1 | - | - | TGCGCCAGCAGCTTGTTTCGAGGTTCTGGAACTTACGAGCAGTACTTC | CASSLFRGSGTYEQYF
TRBJ2-7 | TRBV4-1 | TRBD2 | - | TGCGCCAGCAGCCAAGAGCTGGCGGGAGTGAAGGGCGAGCAGTACTTC | CASSQELAGVKGEQYF
TRBJ2-7 | TRBV27 | - | - | TGTGCCACTACGTCGGCTAGCAAGCAGTACTTC | CATTSASKQYF
TRBJ1-1 | TRBV19 | TRBD1 | - | TGTGCCAGTAGTATAGGGACAGGGGGAATGAACACTGAAGCTTTCTTT | CASSIGTGGMNTEAFF
TRBJ1-1 | TRBV4-2 | - | - | TGTGCCAGCAGCCGAGACGAGGGGGACACTGAAGCTTTCTTT | CASSRDEGDTEAFF
TRBJ2-7 | TRBV28 | TRBD2 | - | TGTGCCAGCAGTTTATGGGCTAGCGGGATCTCCTACGAGCAGTACTTC | CASSLWASGISYEQYF
TRBJ1-2 | TRBV5-1 | - | - | TGCGCCAGCAGCCCCGGTGGGGGGATTGACTATGGCTACACCTTC | CASSPGGGIDYGYTF